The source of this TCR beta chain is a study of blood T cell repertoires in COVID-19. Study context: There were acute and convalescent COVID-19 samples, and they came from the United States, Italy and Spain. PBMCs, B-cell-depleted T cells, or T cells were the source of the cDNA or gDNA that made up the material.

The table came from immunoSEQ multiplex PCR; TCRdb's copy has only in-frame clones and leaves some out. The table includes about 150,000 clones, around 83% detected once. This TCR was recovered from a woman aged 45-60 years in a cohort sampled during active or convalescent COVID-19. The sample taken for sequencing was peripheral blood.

The CDR3, as DNA: TGTGCCAGCAGTTACACAGCCAACTCTGGGGCCAACGTCCTGACTTTC. It is translated as CASSYTANSGANVLTF. The chain links TRBV6-5 to TRBJ2-6, with no clear D. Germline V lookup: CDR1 MNHEY, CDR2 SVGAGI. Trimming cost V 2 bases and J 0 bases, with 8 bases left between them. The length of the CDR3 is 16 residues.